The present TCR beta chain was sequenced within a study of STAT5B mutations in CD4+ large granular lymphocyte leukemia. Study in general: Among healthy controls, a particular HLA allele went with more CDR3 'QG' motifs.

This clone was found a few times. Its specificity is not known. Sequencing was at survey level. TCRdb keeps only in-frame clones here, not all; method: immunoSEQ multiplex PCR. This table has under 40,000 clones, approximately 80% appearing once. The V and J ends lost 3 bases and 6 bases, in that order; junction bases with no gene match: 6. The CDR3 is 14 amino acids. Germline V gives CDR1 MNHEY, CDR2 SVGAGI. Overall study findings and caveats: Top patient clones used TRBV06 genes more often: 8/27 versus 2/35 in controls.

The chain joins TRBV6-5 to TRBJ2-7; 9 bases match TRBD2. Sequencing was performed on CD4+ T cells from blood buffy coats. This receptor was identified in a human donor in good health. The DNA for the CDR3 is TGTGCCAGCAGTTATCTAGCGGGGAGAGGCGAGCAGTACTTC. Translation: CASSYLAGRGEQYF.